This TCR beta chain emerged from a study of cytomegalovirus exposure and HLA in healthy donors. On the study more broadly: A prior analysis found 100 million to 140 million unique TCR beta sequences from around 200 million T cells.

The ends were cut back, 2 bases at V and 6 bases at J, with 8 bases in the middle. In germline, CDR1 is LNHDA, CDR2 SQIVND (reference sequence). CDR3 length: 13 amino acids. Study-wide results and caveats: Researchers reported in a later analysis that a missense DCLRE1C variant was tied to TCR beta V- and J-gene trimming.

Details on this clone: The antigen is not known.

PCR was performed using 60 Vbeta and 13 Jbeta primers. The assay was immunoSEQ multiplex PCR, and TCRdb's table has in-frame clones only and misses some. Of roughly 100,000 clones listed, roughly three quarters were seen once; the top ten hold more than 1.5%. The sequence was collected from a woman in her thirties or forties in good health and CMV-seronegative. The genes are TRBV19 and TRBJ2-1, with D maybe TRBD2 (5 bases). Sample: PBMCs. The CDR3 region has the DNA TGTGCCAGTAGTATACATGGGAGCAATGAGCAGTTCTTC. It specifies CASSIHGSNEQFF.